This TCR beta chain is from a study of cytomegalovirus exposure and HLA in healthy donors. General study results and limits: For most TCR beta V segments, an earlier analysis put the productive rate at about 87% or about 30% of the time. Beyond CMV serostatus, there was no information to go on about immune exposure.

CDR3 length equals 17 residues. Trimming removed 0 bases from V and 4 bases from J, with 19 bases in between. Per germline, CDR1 SGHDT and CDR2 YYEEEE. About this clone: Its target is unknown.

The PCR made use of 60 Vbeta and 13 Jbeta primers. Original data processing: Later reanalysis found approximately 76 million unique TCR beta chains, some 10 million of them shared. Measured with immunoSEQ multiplex PCR; TCRdb has only the in-frame clones, and not every one. For V, J and clone size, that table is used; D and trimming come from the DNA. Of approximately 140,000 clones listed, roughly 86% were seen once; the top ten hold more than 0.5%. The sequence derives from a woman aged 40-49 years in good health and CMV-seronegative. The chain is built from TRBV5-6 and TRBJ1-1, with D unresolved. The sequenced sample consisted of PBMCs. The CDR3 bases are TGTGCCAGCAGCTTGGATTCCGGACCTGGGAGAGGCACTGAAGCTTTCTTT. Amino acids: CASSLDSGPGRGTEAFF.